The entry below describes one T cell receptor (beta chain). Its antigen is not known. Germline values: CDR1 SQVTM, CDR2 ANQGSEA. The CDR3 length is 15 residues. Trimming pared 6 bases from V and 0 bases from J, leaving 14 bases between. Profiled with immunoSEQ multiplex PCR; TCRdb holds only in-frame clones, not every one. The data contain over 120,000 clones, around nine tenths of them singletons. The sample originates from a study of radiation and T cells in renal cell carcinoma. Sample time point: baseline pretreatment blood. The sample's treatment: 15 Gy SBRT to primary tumor, nephrectomy 4 weeks later. After SBRT, blood was collected at 2 and 4 weeks, plus baseline. The patient's renal cell carcinoma had clear cell pathology. Study observations and caveats: Top tumor clonotypes rose in blood 2 weeks post-radiation, then contracted.

The clonotype originates from a woman in her forties or fifties with renal cell carcinoma. The source was blood, collected from a patient whose treatment included radiotherapy and nephrectomy. The chain couples TRBV29-1 to TRBJ1-4; tentatively, D is TRBD1 (6 bases). The CDR3 coding sequence is TGCAGCGTCGAGGGGGACCGGTCAACTAATGAAAAACTGTTTTTT. This translates into CSVEGDRSTNEKLFF.